This passage covers 16 T cell receptor beta chains from one sample sequenced in a study of long-term antiretroviral therapy in people with HIV. Version v3.0 of the immunoSEQ assay was performed at survey level. Assay: immunoSEQ multiplex PCR; the TCRdb copy retains only in-frame clones and omits some. The data contain about 16,000 clones, 84% of them singletons. Sequenced material: unsorted PBMCs, taken 0.1 years after starting antiretroviral therapy. The receptors come from a man aged 18-30 years with HIV.

The genes are TRBV6-4 and TRBJ1-1, with 7 bases aligning to TRBD1. With 11 bases clipped from V and 5 bases from J, the junction kept 14 bases outside the gene matches. The V gene's germline CDR1 is MRHNA and CDR2 SNTAGT. The CDR3 consists of 14 residues. Here the CDR3 reads CAPLEGADRTEAFF. CDR3 nucleotide sequence: TGTGCCCCCCTCGAGGGGGCTGATAGAACTGAAGCTTTCTTT.

The rearrangement uses TRBV7-8 and TRBJ2-5; a weak D match, TRBD2 (5 bases). V was pared by 3 bases and J by 4 bases, with 15 bases between. CDR3 length equals 15 residues. Germline V lookup: CDR1 SGHVS, CDR2 FQNEAQ. For the CDR3, the DNA is TGTGCCAGCAGCTTGGTAGCGCAAAGGCGAGAGACCCAGTACTTC. Translated: CASSLVAQRRETQYF.

V gene TRBV4-3 combines with J gene TRBJ2-5; no reliable D call. The CDR3 consists of 13 residues. Germline V gene sequence: CDR1 LGHNA, CDR2 YSLEER. Trimming left V 1 base short and J 5 bases short, with 8 bases between. CDR3 sequence: CASSQVSGETQYF. CDR3 DNA sequence: TGCGCCAGCAGCCAAGTTTCCGGGGAGACCCAGTACTTC.

V and J are TRBV5-6 and TRBJ2-7; 12 positions match TRBD1. The germline V gene encodes CDR1 SGHDT and CDR2 YYEEEE. V trimming: 4 bases; J trimming: 5 bases; junction bases outside the gene matches: 7. This CDR3 comprises 15 residues. The CDR3 region has the DNA TGTGCCAGCAGCGGGCCGGGACAGGGGGCCCACGAGCAGTACTTC. Translating gives CASSGPGQGAHEQYF.

The chain couples TRBV5-1 to TRBJ1-6; a weak D match, TRBD1 (5 bases). The ends were cut back, 4 bases at V and 2 bases at J, with 13 bases in the middle. The length of the CDR3 is 16 residues. Germline CDR1 is SGHRS and CDR2 is YFSETQ. The CDR3 nucleotides are TGCGCCAGCAGCATGGGGGGACGCACCTATAATTCACCCCTCCACTTT. Translated: CASSMGGRTYNSPLHF. Combining the CDR3 with reference TRBV5-1 and TRBJ1-6 gives the whole variable domain KAGVTQTPRYLIKTRGQQVTLSCSPISGHRSVSWYQQTPGQGLQFLFEYFSETQRNKGNFPGRFSGRQFSNSRSEMNVSTLELGDSALYLCASSMGGRTYNSPLHFGNGTRLTVT.

V gene TRBV5-1 combines with J gene TRBJ2-4, with 7 bases fitting TRBD1. Germline V gives CDR1 SGHRS, CDR2 YFSETQ. Trimming cost V 3 bases and J 6 bases; bases outside gene matches: 6. This CDR3 has 14 residues. The CDR3 here is CASSSTGLGNIQYF. CDR3 in DNA: TGCGCCAGCAGCTCGACAGGGTTAGGAAACATTCAGTACTTC.

The chain couples TRBV7-9 to TRBJ1-5; D perhaps matches TRBD1 (5 bases). The CDR3 covers 14 residues. The germline V gene encodes CDR1 SEHNR and CDR2 FQNEAQ (reference sequence). V lost 1 base to trimming and J lost 4 bases, with 8 bases between them. The CDR3 coding sequence is TGTGCCAGCAGCTTAGATACAGGAAATCAGCCCCAGCATTTT. It specifies CASSLDTGNQPQHF.

The rearrangement links TRBV5-1 to TRBJ1-5; 7 bases agree with TRBD1. From germline, CDR1 is SGHRS and CDR2 YFSETQ. The CDR3 sequence is 16 residues long. The trim removed 1 base at V and 5 bases at J, leaving 9 bases unmatched. CDR3 residues: CASSLSGTVEHQPQHF. The CDR3 DNA follows: TGCGCCAGCAGCTTGTCAGGGACAGTCGAACATCAGCCCCAGCATTTT. The full variable domain, in which reference TRBV5-1 and TRBJ1-5 provide the parts outside the CDR3, is KAGVTQTPRYLIKTRGQQVTLSCSPISGHRSVSWYQQTPGQGLQFLFEYFSETQRNKGNFPGRFSGRQFSNSRSEMNVSTLELGDSALYLCASSLSGTVEHQPQHFGDGTRLSIL.

This clone has more than one count but fewer than ten. The chain has TRBV7-9 and TRBJ1-1; D unclear. The germline V and J ends were trimmed by 5 bases and 2 bases, with 12 bases remaining between them. The length of the CDR3 is 14 residues. The germline V gene has CDR1 SEHNR and CDR2 FQNEAQ (reference sequence). DNA for the CDR3: TGTGCCAGCAGCCTAAAGGGAGTTAACACTGAAGCTTTCTTT. This encodes CASSLKGVNTEAFF.

The chain has TRBV7-3 and TRBJ2-3; D is unresolved. Germline CDR1 is SGHTA and CDR2 is FQGTGA. The CDR3 is 12 amino acids. The ends were cut back, 5 bases at V and 3 bases at J, with 6 bases in the middle. The CDR3 DNA is TGTGCCAGCAGCCGGACGACAGATACGCAGTATTTT. It translates to CASSRTTDTQYF.

The chain links TRBV6-1 to TRBJ2-3; the D gene is possibly TRBD2 (7 bases). The CDR3 consists of 17 residues. With 2 bases removed from V and 0 bases from J, the gap between germline ends came to 15 bases. Germline CDR1 and CDR2: MNHNS and SASEGT. The CDR3 nucleotides read TGTGCCAGCAGTGAATATAGAGGGGGGGTTAGCACAGATACGCAGTATTTT. Translating it yields CASSEYRGGVSTDTQYF.

CDR3 sequence (DNA): TGTGCCAGCAGTACGGGACAGGGGAATTCACCCCTCCACTTT. Translating gives CASSTGQGNSPLHF. The V gene is TRBV7-9, the J gene TRBJ1-6, with 10 bases fitting TRBD1. J was trimmed by 7 bases and V by 6 bases; bases with no gene match: 3. Germline loops: CDR1 SEHNR, CDR2 FQNEAQ (reference sequence). The CDR3 extends over 14 amino acids. The full variable domain, in which reference TRBV7-9 and TRBJ1-6 provide the parts outside the CDR3, is DTGVSQNPRHKITKRGQNVTFRCDPISEHNRLYWYRQTLGQGPEFLTYFQNEAQLEKSRLLSDRFSAERPKGSFSTLEIQRTEQGDSAMYLCASSTGQGNSPLHFGNGTRLTVT.

This clone occurred a few times. The CDR3 nucleotides are TGTGCCAGCAGCTTAGGGCTCGGGGGGGCAGTTAATGAGCAGTTCTTC. Translating gives CASSLGLGGAVNEQFF. The chain couples TRBV7-9 to TRBJ2-1; 8 bases align to TRBD2. Trimming cost V 1 base and J 7 bases; bases outside gene matches: 9. CDR1 and CDR2 (germline): SEHNR, FQNEAQ (reference sequence). CDR3 size: 16 residues.

The gene calls are TRBV5-1 and TRBJ2-2; tentatively, D is TRBD2 (6 bases). The CDR3 extends over 14 amino acids. V lost 4 bases and J lost 7, with 14 bases in between. Germline CDR1 SGHRS, CDR2 YFSETQ. For the CDR3, the DNA is TGCGCCAGCAGCCTGGAGGCGGGAAACGGGGAGCTGTTTTTT. This sequence encodes CASSLEAGNGELFF.

J is TRBJ1-1 and V is TRBV15; 10 bases map to TRBD1. The CDR3 has 15 residues. Looked up from germline, CDR1 is LNHNV and CDR2 is YYDKDF (reference sequence). V gave up 0 bases and J gave up 4 bases; unmatched junction bases: 2. CDR3 sequence reads: CATSRDRDRGTEAFF. For the CDR3, the DNA is TGTGCCACCAGCAGAGACCGGGACAGGGGCACTGAAGCTTTCTTT.

J is TRBJ2-2 and V is TRBV4-3, with D possibly TRBD1 on 5 matching bases. The germline CDR1 and CDR2 sequences are LGHNA and YSLEER. V was trimmed by 4 bases and J by 0 bases, leaving 15 bases between them. The length of the CDR3 is 17 residues. The CDR3 is CASSPGFWGTNTGELFF. The CDR3 coding sequence is TGCGCCAGCAGCCCCGGATTTTGGGGCACGAACACCGGGGAGCTGTTTTTT.